Shown below are 13 T cell receptor beta chains from a single sample sequenced in a study of OX40 agonist ivuxolimab in advanced cancers. The assay was immunoSEQ multiplex PCR, and TCRdb's table has in-frame clones only and misses some. The sample holds 65,000 to 85,000 clones; over 75% are singletons and the top ten take about 3.4%. Here the sequenced sample was CD4+ or CD8+ T cells sorted from blood, taken in a trial of the OX40 agonist ivuxolimab. The receptors were gathered from an adult with an advanced solid tumor such as melanoma, head and neck, liver or kidney cancer.

The chain links TRBV11-3 to TRBJ2-3; D is possibly TRBD2 (6 bases). The CDR3 sequence is 14 residues long. V lost 3 bases and J lost 2, with 9 bases in between. The V gene's germline CDR1 is SGHNT and CDR2 YENEEA. For the CDR3, the DNA is TGTGCCAGCAGCTTCCAGCGGGTCACAGATACGCAGTATTTT. Encoded protein: CASSFQRVTDTQYF. The whole variable domain, remainder taken from reference TRBV11-3 and TRBJ2-3, is EAGVVQSPRYKIIEKKQPVAFWCNPISGHNTLYWYLQNLGQGPELLIRYENEEAVDDSQLPKDRFSAERLKGVDSTLKIQPAELGDSAVYLCASSFQRVTDTQYFGPGTRLTVL.

The V and J genes are TRBV6-1 and TRBJ2-7; TRBD1 or TRBD2 may be the D gene (5 bases each). This CDR3 comprises 13 residues. V was trimmed by 6 bases and J by 2 bases, leaving 11 bases between them. CDR1 is MNHNS and CDR2 is SASEGT in the germline V gene. The CDR3 loop reads CASSGTAAYEQYF. The CDR3, as DNA: TGTGCCAGCAGCGGGACGGCGGCCTACGAGCAGTACTTC.

The chain recombines TRBV4-3 with TRBJ2-5; D may be TRBD1 or TRBD2 (9 bases each). The DNA end is more similar to TRBJ2-7, so the J call may be wrong. The CDR3 has 17 amino acids. The germline V gene encodes CDR1 LGHNA and CDR2 YSLEER. In nucleotides, the CDR3 is TGCGCCAGCAGCCAAGATGCGGGGGGGACAGGGTACTACGAGCAGTACTTC. Amino acids: CASSQDAGGTGYYEQYF.

The V and J genes are TRBV25-1 and TRBJ2-2, with TRBD2 identical over 7 bases. This CDR3 region has 13 residues. Per germline, CDR1 MGHDK and CDR2 SYGVNS. J was trimmed by 4 bases and V by 6 bases; bases with no gene match: 2. CDR3 sequence (DNA): TGTGCCAGCAGGCTAGCGGCCACCGGGGAGCTGTTTTTT. It encodes CASRLAATGELFF. The whole variable domain, remainder taken from reference TRBV25-1 and TRBJ2-2, is EADIYQTPRYLVIGTGKKITLECSQTMGHDKMYWYQQDPGMELHLIHYSYGVNSTEKGDLSSESTVSRIRTEHFPLTLESARPSHTSQYLCASRLAATGELFFGEGSRLTVL.

The J gene is TRBJ2-7, the V gene TRBV5-5; TRBD2 matches 12 bases. CDR1 and CDR2 from the germline V gene are SGHKS and YYEKEE (reference sequence). CDR3 length: 14 residues. V lost 2 bases, J lost 6 bases, and 3 bases stayed unmatched. CDR3: CASSFGLAGSEQYF. In nucleotides, the CDR3 is TGTGCCAGCAGCTTTGGACTAGCGGGATCCGAGCAGTACTTC.

This rearrangement joins TRBV4-2 to TRBJ1-1; TRBD1 matches at 8 bases. CDR3 length equals 17 residues. With V trimmed by 0 bases and J by 11 bases, 17 bases remained unmatched. CDR1 is LGHNA, CDR2 YNFKEQ, per germline. The CDR3 DNA is TGTGCCAGCAGCCAAGATGGCGGAGGGGCCAGGGGGCTGAAGGCTTTCTTT. Its translation is CASSQDGGGARGLKAFF.

The genes are TRBV25-1 and TRBJ2-7; D unclear. Trimming removed 5 bases at V and 2 bases at J, with 13 bases between. From germline, CDR1 is MGHDK and CDR2 SYGVNS. The CDR3 is made up of 14 amino acids. The CDR3 coding sequence is TGTGCCAGCAGTAGGATAGGCCCTCCCTACGAGCAGTACTTC. Translating gives CASSRIGPPYEQYF.

This chain links TRBV27 with TRBJ2-4, with 8 positions matching TRBD1. V lost 4 bases and J lost 0; bases outside the gene matches: 8. The germline V gene has CDR1 MNHEY and CDR2 SMNVEV (reference sequence). This CDR3 is built from 17 residues. CDR3 in amino acids: CASSYSGDRLAKNIQYF. The CDR3 DNA is TGTGCCAGCAGTTATTCTGGGGACAGGCTAGCCAAAAACATTCAGTACTTC.

The chain combines TRBV15 with TRBJ1-5; 7 bases map to TRBD1. The CDR3 covers 17 residues. Losses at the gene ends were 0 bases for V and 3 bases for J; bases not matched to a gene: 8. Germline lookup yields CDR1 LNHNV and CDR2 YYDKDF (reference sequence). The CDR3 loop is CATSREIGTVSNQPQHF. The CDR3 DNA follows: TGTGCCACCAGCAGAGAGATCGGGACAGTATCCAATCAGCCCCAGCATTTT.

J is TRBJ2-3 and V is TRBV5-1; a possible D gene is TRBD2 (6 bases). This CDR3 region has 20 residues. V was cut by 1 base and J by 0 bases, with 24 bases left in between. Germline V CDR1 and CDR2: SGHRS, YFSETQ. The CDR3 bases are TGCGCCAGCAGCTTGTCTAGGCTAGCGACCCTGCCGACTAGCACAGATACGCAGTATTTT. As protein: CASSLSRLATLPTSTDTQYF. Complete variable domain (other parts from reference TRBV5-1 and TRBJ2-3): KAGVTQTPRYLIKTRGQQVTLSCSPISGHRSVSWYQQTPGQGLQFLFEYFSETQRNKGNFPGRFSGRQFSNSRSEMNVSTLELGDSALYLCASSLSRLATLPTSTDTQYFGPGTRLTVL.

The CDR3 reads CASSSTRGSEAFF. In nucleotides, the CDR3 is TGTGCCAGCAGCTCCACGAGGGGATCTGAAGCTTTCTTT. The chain joins TRBV7-3 to TRBJ1-1; TRBD1 is a possible D gene (5 bases). The germline CDR1 and CDR2 sequences are SGHTA and FQGTGA. The CDR3 is 13 amino acids. Between the trimmed V and J ends, which lost 4 bases and 6 bases, there was a span of 12 bases.

V and J are TRBV23-1 and TRBJ2-5; D is unresolved. TRBV23-1 is reported as an ORF; its role is uncertain. The V end was cut by 0 bases, the J end by 4 bases, with 9 bases between. CDR3 length: 14 residues. CDR3 coding DNA: TGCGCCAGCAGTCAATCGGCCAGTTCAGAGACCCAGTACTTC. The encoded protein is CASSQSASSETQYF.

The genes are TRBV5-1 and TRBJ1-1, with D possibly TRBD1 on 5 matching bases. Germline CDR1 reads SGHRS; CDR2 reads YFSETQ. V was cut by 4 bases and J by 3 bases, with 22 bases left in between. This CDR3 spans 17 amino acids. CDR3 region: CASSPPQGLFPDTEAFF. The CDR3 coding sequence is TGCGCCAGCAGCCCCCCGCAGGGTCTTTTTCCGGACACTGAAGCTTTCTTT.